The 6 T cell receptor beta chains below all came from one sample that was sequenced in a study of T-cell memory formation after mild COVID-19. TCRdb itself ran the 5' RACE reads through MiXCR, one entry per CDR3 protein. This sample has 210,000 or so distinct CDR3 sequences; around 27% occur once, and the top ten carry roughly 10%. Sequencing input: PBMCs or a T cell subset sorted from them (not recorded which). The receptors come from an adult woman who had mild COVID-19 (a few samples of this study predate the infection). Cell type and time point are not known.

The table lists this clonotype with a few counts. The J gene is TRBJ1-6, the V gene TRBV5-1; D is unclear. The CDR3 spans 13 residues. CDR1 is SGHRS, CDR2 YFSETQ, per germline. The V end was cut by 7 bases, the J end by 13 bases, with 18 bases between. In DNA form, the CDR3 reads TGCGCCAGCGCGCCAGGACGGGGATGGCCCCTCCACTTT. Residues: CASAPGRGWPLHF.

The V gene is TRBV5-6, the J gene TRBJ2-3; D perhaps matches TRBD2 (5 bases). V lost 0 bases to trimming and J lost 6 bases, with 11 bases between them. Germline CDR1 and CDR2: SGHDT and YYEEEE. The CDR3 loop spans 14 amino acids. The CDR3 reads CASSLVGSSDTQYF. In DNA, the CDR3 is TGTGCCAGCAGCTTGGTAGGGAGTTCGGATACGCAGTATTTT.

This chain joins TRBV11-2 and TRBJ2-5; D is uncertain. The CDR3 is 15 residues long. The V gene lost 5 bases and the J gene lost 4 bases, with 17 bases spanning the gap. Germline V gene lookup returns CDR1 SGHAT and CDR2 FQNNGV. CDR3 DNA: TGTGCCAGCAGCCCCCCGACTTCAAAGAGAGAGACCCAGTACTTC. Amino acids: CASSPPTSKRETQYF.

This clonotype was counted between two and nine times. The gene calls are TRBV7-9 and TRBJ2-7; D uncertain. The V gene lost 2 bases and the J gene lost 5 bases, with 7 bases spanning the gap. Germline-derived CDR1 and CDR2 are SEHNR and FQNEAQ (reference sequence). The CDR3 extends over 12 amino acids. Here the CDR3 reads CASSLFPHEQYF. The CDR3 region has the DNA TGTGCCAGCAGCTTATTCCCCCACGAGCAGTACTTC.

This clonotype was seen only a few times. This rearrangement joins TRBV4-1 to TRBJ2-3; 15 nucleotides agree with TRBD2. Trimming cost V 3 bases and J 5 bases; bases outside gene matches: 9. Germline CDR1 MGHRA, CDR2 YSYEKL. The CDR3 extends over 18 amino acids. The CDR3 sequence is CASSQLPGLAGGGDTQYF. As DNA, the CDR3 is TGCGCCAGCAGCCAGCTCCCGGGACTAGCGGGGGGTGGAGATACGCAGTATTTT.

The sample holds a few counts of this clonotype. The chain combines TRBV7-2 with TRBJ2-7; TRBD2 matches 8 bases. The germline CDR1 and CDR2 sequences are SGHTA and FQGNSA. Germline trimming cut 1 base from V and 3 bases from J; bases unmatched to any gene: 2. This CDR3 comprises 14 residues. Here the CDR3 reads CASSLVTSGYEQYF. The CDR3 region has the DNA TGTGCCAGCAGCTTAGTTACTAGCGGCTACGAGCAGTACTTC.